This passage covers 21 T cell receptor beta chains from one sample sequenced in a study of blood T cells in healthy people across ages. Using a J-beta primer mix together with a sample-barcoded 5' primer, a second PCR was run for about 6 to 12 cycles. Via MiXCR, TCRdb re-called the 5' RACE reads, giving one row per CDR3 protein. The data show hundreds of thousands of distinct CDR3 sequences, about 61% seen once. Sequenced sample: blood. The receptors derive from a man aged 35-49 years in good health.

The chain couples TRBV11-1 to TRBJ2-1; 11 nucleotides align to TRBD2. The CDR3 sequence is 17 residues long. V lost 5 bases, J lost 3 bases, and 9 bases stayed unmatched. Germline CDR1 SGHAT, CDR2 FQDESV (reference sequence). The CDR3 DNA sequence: TGTGCCAGCAGCCCCTACGCTGGACTAGCGGGCTACAATGAGCAGTTCTTC. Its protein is CASSPYAGLAGYNEQFF.

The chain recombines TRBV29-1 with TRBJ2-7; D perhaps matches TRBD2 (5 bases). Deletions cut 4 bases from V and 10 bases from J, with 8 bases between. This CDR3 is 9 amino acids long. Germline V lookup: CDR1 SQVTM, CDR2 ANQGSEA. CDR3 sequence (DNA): TGCAGCGTTGGGCGGGCCCAGTACTTC. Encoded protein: CSVGRAQYF.

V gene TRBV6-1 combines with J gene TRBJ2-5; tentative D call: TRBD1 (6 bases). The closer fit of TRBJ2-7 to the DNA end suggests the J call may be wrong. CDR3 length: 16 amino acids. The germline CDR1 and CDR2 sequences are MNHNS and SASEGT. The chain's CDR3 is CASSGGPIQLSYEQYF. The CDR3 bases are TGTGCCAGCAGTGGGGGGCCGATCCAACTCTCCTACGAGCAGTACTTC.

CDR3 DNA sequence: TGTGCCAGCAGTGAATCCCCCGAGGCCCGCAATGAGCAGTTCTTC. Protein sequence: CASSESPEARNEQFF. This sequence joins TRBV6-1 and TRBJ2-1; D uncertain. This CDR3 is 15 amino acids long. V was trimmed by 2 bases and J by 6 bases, leaving 14 bases between them. From germline, CDR1 is MNHNS and CDR2 SASEGT.

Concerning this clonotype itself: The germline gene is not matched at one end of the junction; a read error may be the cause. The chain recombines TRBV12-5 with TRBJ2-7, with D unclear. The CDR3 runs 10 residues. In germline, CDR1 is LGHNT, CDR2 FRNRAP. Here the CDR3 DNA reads TGCGCTAGTGCCTCCTACGAGCAGTACTTC. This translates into CASASYEQYF.

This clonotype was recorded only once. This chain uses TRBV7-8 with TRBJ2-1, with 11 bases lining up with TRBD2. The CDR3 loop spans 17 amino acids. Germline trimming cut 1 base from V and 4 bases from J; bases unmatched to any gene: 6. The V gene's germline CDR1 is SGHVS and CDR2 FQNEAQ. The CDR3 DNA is TGTGCCAGCAGCTTAGATGCTAGCGGGAGGTTTTACAATGAGCAGTTCTTC. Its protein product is CASSLDASGRFYNEQFF.

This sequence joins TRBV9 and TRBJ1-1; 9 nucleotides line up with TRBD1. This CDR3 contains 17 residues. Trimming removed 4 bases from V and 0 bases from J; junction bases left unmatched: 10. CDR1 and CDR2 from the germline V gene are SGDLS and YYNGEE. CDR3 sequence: CASSPTGTGNMNTEAFF. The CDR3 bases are TGTGCCAGCAGCCCCACCGGGACAGGGAACATGAACACTGAAGCTTTCTTT.

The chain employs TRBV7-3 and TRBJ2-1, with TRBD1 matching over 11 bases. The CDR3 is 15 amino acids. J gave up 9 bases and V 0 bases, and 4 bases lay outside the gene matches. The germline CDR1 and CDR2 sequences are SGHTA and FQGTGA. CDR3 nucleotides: TGTGCCAGCAGCTTAACGGACAGGGGGCACGTTGAGCAGTTCTTC. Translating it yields CASSLTDRGHVEQFF.

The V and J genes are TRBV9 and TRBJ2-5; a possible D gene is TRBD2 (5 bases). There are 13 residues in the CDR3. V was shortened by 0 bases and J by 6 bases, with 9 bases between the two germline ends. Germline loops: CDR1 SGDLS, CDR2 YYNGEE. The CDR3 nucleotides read TGTGCCAGCAGCGTAGGTAGCGAACAGACCCAGTACTTC. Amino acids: CASSVGSEQTQYF.

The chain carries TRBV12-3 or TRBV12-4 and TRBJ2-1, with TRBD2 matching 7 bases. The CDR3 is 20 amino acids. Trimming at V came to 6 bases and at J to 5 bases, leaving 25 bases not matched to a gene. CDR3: CASSRIKRLRGDFLNNEQFF. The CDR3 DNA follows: TGTGCCAGCAGCCGCATTAAACGACTACGGGGGGACTTCCTCAACAATGAGCAGTTCTTC.

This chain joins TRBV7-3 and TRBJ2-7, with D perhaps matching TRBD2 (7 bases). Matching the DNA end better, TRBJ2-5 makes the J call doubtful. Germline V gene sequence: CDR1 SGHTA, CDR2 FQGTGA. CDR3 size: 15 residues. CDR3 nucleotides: TGTGCCAGCAGCCCAACCGGGGGGCCCGTGGAGACCCAGTACTTC. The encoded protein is CASSPTGGPVETQYF.

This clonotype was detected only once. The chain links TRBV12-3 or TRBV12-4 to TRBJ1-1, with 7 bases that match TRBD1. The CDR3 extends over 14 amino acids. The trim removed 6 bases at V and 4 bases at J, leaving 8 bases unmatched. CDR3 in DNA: TGTGCCAGCAGGCTCACAGGGGCCTTCACTGAAGCTTTCTTT. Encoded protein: CASRLTGAFTEAFF.

The CDR3 bases are TGTGCCAGCAGCGGGACAGGGGTCATCAATCAGCCCCAGCATTTT. It codes for CASSGTGVINQPQHF. The chain joins TRBV4-2 to TRBJ1-5, with 10 bases lining up with TRBD1. J gave up 3 bases and V 5 bases, and 4 bases lay outside the gene matches. Looked up from germline, CDR1 is LGHNA and CDR2 is YNFKEQ. The CDR3 consists of 15 residues.

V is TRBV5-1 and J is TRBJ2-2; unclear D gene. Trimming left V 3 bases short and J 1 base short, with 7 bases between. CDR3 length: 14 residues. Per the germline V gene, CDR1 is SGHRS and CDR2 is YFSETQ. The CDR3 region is CASSSRGNTGELFF. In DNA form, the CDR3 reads TGCGCCAGCAGCTCGCGAGGGAACACCGGGGAGCTGTTTTTT. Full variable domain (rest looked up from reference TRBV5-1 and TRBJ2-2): KAGVTQTPRYLIKTRGQQVTLSCSPISGHRSVSWYQQTPGQGLQFLFEYFSETQRNKGNFPGRFSGRQFSNSRSEMNVSTLELGDSALYLCASSSRGNTGELFFGEGSRLTVL.

The CDR3 sequence: CASSLESGYGGYGTQYF. In nucleotides, the CDR3 is TGTGCCAGCAGCTTGGAATCCGGGTATGGGGGGTACGGGACCCAGTACTTC. The chain employs TRBV5-5 and TRBJ2-5; possibly TRBD2 for D (6 bases). V was trimmed by 0 bases and J by 7 bases, leaving 22 bases between them. CDR1 and CDR2 (germline): SGHKS, YYEKEE (reference sequence). This CDR3 has 17 amino acids.

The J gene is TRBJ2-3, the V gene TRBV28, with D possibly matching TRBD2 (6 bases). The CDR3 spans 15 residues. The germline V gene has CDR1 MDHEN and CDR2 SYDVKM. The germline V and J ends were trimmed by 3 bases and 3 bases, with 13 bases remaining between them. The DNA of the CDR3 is TGTGCCAGCAGTTTTACAGAGGGAGGAACAGATACGCAGTATTTT. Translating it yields CASSFTEGGTDTQYF.

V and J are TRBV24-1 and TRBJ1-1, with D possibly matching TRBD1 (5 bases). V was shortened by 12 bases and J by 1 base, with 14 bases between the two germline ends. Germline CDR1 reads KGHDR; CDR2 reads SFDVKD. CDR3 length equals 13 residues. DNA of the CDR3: TGTGCCCCCTCCGGGACGCCGAACACTGAAGCTTTCTTT. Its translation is CAPSGTPNTEAFF.

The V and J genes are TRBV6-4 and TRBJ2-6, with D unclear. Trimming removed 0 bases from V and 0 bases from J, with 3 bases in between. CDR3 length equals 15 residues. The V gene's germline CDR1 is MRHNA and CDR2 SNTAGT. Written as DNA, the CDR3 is TGTGCCAGCAGTGACTCACACTCTGGGGCCAACGTCCTGACTTTC. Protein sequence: CASSDSHSGANVLTF.

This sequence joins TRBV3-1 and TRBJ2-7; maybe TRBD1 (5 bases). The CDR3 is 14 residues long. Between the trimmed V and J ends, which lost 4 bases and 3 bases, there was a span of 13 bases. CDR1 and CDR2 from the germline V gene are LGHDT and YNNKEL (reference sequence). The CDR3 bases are TGTGCCAGCAGCCCGCTAGGACACCTCTACGAGCAGTACTTC. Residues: CASSPLGHLYEQYF.

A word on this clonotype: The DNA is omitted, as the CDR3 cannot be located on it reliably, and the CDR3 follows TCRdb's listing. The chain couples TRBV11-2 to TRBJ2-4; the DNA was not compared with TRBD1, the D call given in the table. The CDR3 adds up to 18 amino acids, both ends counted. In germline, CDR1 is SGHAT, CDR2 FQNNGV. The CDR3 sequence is CASSFGSGGVSAKNIQYF.

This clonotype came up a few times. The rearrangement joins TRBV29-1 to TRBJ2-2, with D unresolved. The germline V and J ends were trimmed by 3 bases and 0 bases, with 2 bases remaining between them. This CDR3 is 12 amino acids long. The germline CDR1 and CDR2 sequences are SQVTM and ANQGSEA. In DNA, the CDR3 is TGCAGCGTTGATTCGAACACCGGGGAGCTGTTTTTT. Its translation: CSVDSNTGELFF.